This TCR beta chain was found in a study of Ad26.COV2.S vaccination and SARS-CoV-2 variants. Background on the study: Intramuscular Ad26.COV2.S doses were given once or twice, 56 days apart. Study-level results: Possible underestimation of total T cell responses by the TCR breadth and depth analyses was noted.

To note about this clone: Its specificity is unknown.

The germline V and J ends were trimmed by 8 bases and 5 bases, with 15 bases remaining between them. The CDR3 has 13 residues. Germline-derived CDR1 and CDR2 are SNHLY and FYNNEI. Treatment given: 15 to 20 received Ad26.COV2.S at low or high dose, single or two shots; 5 received placebo; per-sample allocation not given. Each sample was drawn 63 days after the first injection (of vaccine or placebo). Assay used: immunoSEQ multiplex PCR; TCRdb lists only in-frame clones, some missing. The sample has about 680,000 clones; around 90% are singletons. The J gene is TRBJ2-5, the V gene TRBV2; TRBD2 might be the D (6 bases). The TCR comes from a person aged 18-60 years who received the Ad26.COV2.S COVID-19 vaccine or a placebo. The sequenced sample was peripheral blood, obtained in a trial of Ad26.COV2.S vaccine versus placebo. For the CDR3, the DNA is TGTGCCAGCGATACGGAGGGAATCGAGACCCAGTACTTC. Translation: CASDTEGIETQYF. The variable domain in full, completed from reference TRBV2 and TRBJ2-5, reads EPEVTQTPSHQVTQMGQEVILRCVPISNHLYFYWYRQILGQKVEFLVSFYNNEISEKSEIFDDQFSVERPDGSNFTLKIRSTKLEDSAMYFCASDTEGIETQYFGPGTRLLVL.